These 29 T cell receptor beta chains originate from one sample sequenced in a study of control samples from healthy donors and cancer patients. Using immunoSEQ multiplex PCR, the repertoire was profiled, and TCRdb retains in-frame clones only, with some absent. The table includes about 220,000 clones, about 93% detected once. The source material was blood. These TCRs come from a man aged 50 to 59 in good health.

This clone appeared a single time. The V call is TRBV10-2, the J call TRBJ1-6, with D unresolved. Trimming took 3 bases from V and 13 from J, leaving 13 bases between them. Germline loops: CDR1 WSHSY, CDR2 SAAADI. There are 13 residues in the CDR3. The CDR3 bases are TGCGCCAGCAGTGACCCCGGAGGGTTCCCCCTCCACTTT. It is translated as CASSDPGGFPLHF.

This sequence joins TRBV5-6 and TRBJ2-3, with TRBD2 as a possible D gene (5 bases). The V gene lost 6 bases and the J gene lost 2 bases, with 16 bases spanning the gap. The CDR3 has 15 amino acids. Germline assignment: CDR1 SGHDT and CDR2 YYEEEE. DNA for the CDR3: TGTGCCAGCACCGAAACCGGGGAAAACACAGATACGCAGTATTTT. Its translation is CASTETGENTDTQYF.

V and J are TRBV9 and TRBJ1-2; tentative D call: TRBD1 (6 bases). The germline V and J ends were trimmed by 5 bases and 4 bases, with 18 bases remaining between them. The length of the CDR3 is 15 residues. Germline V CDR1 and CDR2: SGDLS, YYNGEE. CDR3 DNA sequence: TGTGCCAGCAGTGCAGGGGCCATCCCTACCTATGGCTACACCTTC. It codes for CASSAGAIPTYGYTF.

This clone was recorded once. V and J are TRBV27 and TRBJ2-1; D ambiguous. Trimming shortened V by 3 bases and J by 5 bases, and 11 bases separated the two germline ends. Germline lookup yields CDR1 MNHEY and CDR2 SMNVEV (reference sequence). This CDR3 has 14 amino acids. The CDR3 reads CASSLIAANNEQFF. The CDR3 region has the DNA TGTGCCAGCAGTTTGATCGCGGCTAACAATGAGCAGTTCTTC.

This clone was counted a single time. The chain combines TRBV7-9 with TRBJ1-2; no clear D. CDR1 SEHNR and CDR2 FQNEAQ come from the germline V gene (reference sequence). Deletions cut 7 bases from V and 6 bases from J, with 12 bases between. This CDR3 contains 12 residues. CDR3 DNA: TGTGCCAGCACCCGGGTTGAGGATGGCTACACCTTC. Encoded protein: CASTRVEDGYTF.

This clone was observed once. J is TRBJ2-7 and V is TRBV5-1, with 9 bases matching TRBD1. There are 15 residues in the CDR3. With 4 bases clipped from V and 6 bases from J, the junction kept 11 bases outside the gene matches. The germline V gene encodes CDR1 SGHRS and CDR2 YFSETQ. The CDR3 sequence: CASSLDSGQGGEQYV. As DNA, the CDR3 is TGCGCCAGCAGCCTTGATTCGGGACAGGGCGGCGAGCAGTACGTC.

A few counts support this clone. The CDR3 here is CASSLDNSGNTIYF. Written as DNA, the CDR3 is TGTGCCAGCAGCTTAGACAACTCTGGAAACACCATATATTTT. This chain links TRBV11-3 with TRBJ1-3; D gene ambiguous. The ends were cut back, 0 bases at V and 0 bases at J, with 3 bases in the middle. The CDR3 length is 14 residues. CDR1 and CDR2 from the germline V gene are SGHNT and YENEEA.

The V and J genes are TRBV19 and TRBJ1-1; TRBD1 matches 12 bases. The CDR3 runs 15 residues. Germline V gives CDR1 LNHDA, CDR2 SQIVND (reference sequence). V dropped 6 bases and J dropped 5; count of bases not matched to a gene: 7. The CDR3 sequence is CASRGDRGRRTEAFF. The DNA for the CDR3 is TGTGCCAGTAGGGGGGACAGGGGGCGAAGAACTGAAGCTTTCTTT.

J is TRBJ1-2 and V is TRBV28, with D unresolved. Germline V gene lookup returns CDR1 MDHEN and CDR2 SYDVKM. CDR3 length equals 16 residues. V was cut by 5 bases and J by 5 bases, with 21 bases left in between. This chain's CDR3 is CASSLDGQLGGYGYTF. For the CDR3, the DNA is TGTGCCAGCAGTCTGGATGGGCAGCTCGGAGGGTATGGCTACACCTTC.

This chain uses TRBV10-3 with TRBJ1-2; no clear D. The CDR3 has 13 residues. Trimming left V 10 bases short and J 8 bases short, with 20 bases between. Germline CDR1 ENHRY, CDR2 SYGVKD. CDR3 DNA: TGTGCCACTGCAGACCAAGCTTCGGGGGGCTACACCTTC. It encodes CATADQASGGYTF.

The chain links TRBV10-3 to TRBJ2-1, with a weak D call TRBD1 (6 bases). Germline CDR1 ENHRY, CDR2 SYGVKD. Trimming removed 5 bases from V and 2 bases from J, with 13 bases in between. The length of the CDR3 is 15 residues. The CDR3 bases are TGTGCCATCAGTTTCGGGCAGGGGACCTACAATGAGCAGTTCTTC. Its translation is CAISFGQGTYNEQFF.

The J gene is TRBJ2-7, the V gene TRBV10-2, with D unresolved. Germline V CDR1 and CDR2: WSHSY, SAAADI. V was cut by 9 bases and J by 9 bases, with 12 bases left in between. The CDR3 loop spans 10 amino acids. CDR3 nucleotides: TGCGCCAGGGATGCAGGCGGGCAGTACGTC. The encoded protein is CARDAGGQYV.

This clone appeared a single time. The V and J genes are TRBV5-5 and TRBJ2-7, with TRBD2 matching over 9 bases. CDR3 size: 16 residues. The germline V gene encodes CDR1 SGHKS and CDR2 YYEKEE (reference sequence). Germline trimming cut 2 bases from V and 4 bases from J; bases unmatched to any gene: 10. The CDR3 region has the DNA TGTGCCAGCAGCTTTACTATAGCGGGGGATAGGTACGAGCAGTACTTC. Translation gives CASSFTIAGDRYEQYF.

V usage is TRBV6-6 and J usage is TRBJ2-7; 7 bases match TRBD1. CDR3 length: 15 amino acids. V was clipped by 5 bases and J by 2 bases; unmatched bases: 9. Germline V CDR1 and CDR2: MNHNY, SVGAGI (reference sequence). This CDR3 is CASSVLGDSTYEQYF. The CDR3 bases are TGTGCCAGCAGTGTACTCGGGGACAGTACCTACGAGCAGTACTTC.

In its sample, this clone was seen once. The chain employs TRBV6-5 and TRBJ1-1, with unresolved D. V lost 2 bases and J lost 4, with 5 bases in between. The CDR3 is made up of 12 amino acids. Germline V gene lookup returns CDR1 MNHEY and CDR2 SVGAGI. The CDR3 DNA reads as TGTGCCAGCAGTTACGCGAGCACTGAAGCTTTCTTT. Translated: CASSYASTEAFF.

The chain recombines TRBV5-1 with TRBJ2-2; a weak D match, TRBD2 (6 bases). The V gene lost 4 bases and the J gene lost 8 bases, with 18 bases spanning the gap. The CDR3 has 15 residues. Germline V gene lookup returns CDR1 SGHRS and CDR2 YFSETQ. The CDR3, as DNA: TGCGCCAGCAGCCGGACCGCCCCCGGAGGGGGGGAGCTGTTTTTT. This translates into CASSRTAPGGGELFF.

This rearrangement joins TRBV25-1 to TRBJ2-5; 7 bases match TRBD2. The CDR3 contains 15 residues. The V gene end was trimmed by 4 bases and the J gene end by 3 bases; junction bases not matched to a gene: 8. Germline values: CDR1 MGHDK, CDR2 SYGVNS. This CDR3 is CASSVRGLGEETQYF. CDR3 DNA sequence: TGTGCCAGCAGTGTGCGGGGGTTGGGAGAAGAGACCCAGTACTTC. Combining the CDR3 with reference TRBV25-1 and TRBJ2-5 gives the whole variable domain EADIYQTPRYLVIGTGKKITLECSQTMGHDKMYWYQQDPGMELHLIHYSYGVNSTEKGDLSSESTVSRIRTEHFPLTLESARPSHTSQYLCASSVRGLGEETQYFGPGTRLLVL.

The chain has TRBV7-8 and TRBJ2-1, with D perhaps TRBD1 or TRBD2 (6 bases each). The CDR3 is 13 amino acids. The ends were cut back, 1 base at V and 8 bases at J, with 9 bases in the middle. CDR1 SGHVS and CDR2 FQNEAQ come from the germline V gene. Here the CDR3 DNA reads TGTGCCAGCAGCTTAGTTAGGGGGGATGAGCAGTTCTTC. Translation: CASSLVRGDEQFF.

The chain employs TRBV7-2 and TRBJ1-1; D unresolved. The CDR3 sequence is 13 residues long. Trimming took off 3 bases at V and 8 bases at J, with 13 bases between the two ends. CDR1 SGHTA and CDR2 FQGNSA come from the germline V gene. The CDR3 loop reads CASSLGGGVEAFF. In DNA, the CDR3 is TGTGCCAGCAGCTTGGGTGGCGGGGTGGAAGCTTTCTTT.

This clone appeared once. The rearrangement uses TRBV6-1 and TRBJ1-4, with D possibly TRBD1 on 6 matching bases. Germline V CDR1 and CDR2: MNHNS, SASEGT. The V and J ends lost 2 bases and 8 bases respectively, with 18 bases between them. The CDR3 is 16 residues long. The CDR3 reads CASSEWRGGVREKLFF. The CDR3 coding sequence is TGTGCCAGCAGTGAATGGAGGGGGGGTGTAAGGGAAAAACTGTTTTTT.

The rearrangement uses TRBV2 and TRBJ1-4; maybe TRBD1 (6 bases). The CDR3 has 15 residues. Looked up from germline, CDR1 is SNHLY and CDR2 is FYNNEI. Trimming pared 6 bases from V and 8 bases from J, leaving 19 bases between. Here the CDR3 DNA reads TGTGCCAGCAGCCGACTCCCAGGACAGATCGAAAAACTGTTTTTT. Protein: CASSRLPGQIEKLFF.

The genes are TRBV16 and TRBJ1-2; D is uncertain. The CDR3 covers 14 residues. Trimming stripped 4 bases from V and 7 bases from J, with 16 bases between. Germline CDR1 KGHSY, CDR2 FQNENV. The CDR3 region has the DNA TGTGCCAGCAGCCCCGACTCCTTCTCGAGTGGCTACACCTTC. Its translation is CASSPDSFSSGYTF. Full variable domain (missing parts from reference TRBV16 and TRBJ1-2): GEEVAQTPKHLVRGEGQKAKLYCAPIKGHSYVFWYQQVLKNEFKFLISFQNENVFDETGMPKERFSAKCLPNSPCSLEIQATKLEDSAVYFCASSPDSFSSGYTFGSGTRLTVV.

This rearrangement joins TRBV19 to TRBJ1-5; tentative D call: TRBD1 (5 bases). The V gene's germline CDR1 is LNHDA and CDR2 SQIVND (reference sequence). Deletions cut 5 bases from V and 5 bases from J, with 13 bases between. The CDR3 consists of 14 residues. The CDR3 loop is CASSAGHRDQPQHF. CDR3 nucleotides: TGTGCCAGTAGTGCTGGACACCGCGATCAGCCCCAGCATTTT.

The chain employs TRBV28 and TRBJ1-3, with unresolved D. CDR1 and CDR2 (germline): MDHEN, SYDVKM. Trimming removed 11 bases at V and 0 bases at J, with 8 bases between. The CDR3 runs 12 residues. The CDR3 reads CAVGFSGNTIYF. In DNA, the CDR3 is TGTGCCGTAGGGTTCTCTGGAAACACCATATATTTT.

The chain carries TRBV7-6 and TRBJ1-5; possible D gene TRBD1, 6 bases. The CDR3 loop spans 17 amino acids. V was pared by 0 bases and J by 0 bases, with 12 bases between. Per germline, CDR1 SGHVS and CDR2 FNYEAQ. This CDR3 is CASSLAGAGDSNQPQHF. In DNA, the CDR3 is TGTGCCAGCAGCTTAGCAGGGGCAGGGGATAGCAATCAGCCCCAGCATTTT.

CDR3 nucleotides: TGTGCCAGCAGCTCAAGGGGCACCACGAACACCGGGGAGCTGTTTTTT. It codes for CASSSRGTTNTGELFF. The V and J genes are TRBV5-8 and TRBJ2-2, with TRBD1 as a possible D gene (5 bases). The germline V and J ends were trimmed by 3 bases and 0 bases, with 12 bases remaining between them. CDR1 is SGHTS and CDR2 is YDEGEE in the germline V gene. The CDR3 has 16 amino acids. The variable domain in full, with the rest retrieved from reference TRBV5-8 and TRBJ2-2, is EAGVTQSPTHLIKTRGQQATLRCSPISGHTSVYWYQQALGLGLQFLLWYDEGEERNRGNFPPRFSGRQFPNYSSELNVNALELEDSALYLCASSSRGTTNTGELFFGEGSRLTVL.

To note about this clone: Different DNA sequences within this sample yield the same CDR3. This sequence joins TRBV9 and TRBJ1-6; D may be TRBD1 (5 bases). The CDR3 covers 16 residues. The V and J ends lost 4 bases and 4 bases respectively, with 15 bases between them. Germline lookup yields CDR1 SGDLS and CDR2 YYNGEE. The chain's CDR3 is CASSNLGAGYNSPLHF. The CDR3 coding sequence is TGTGCCAGCAGCAATTTAGGGGCGGGTTATAATTCACCCCTCCACTTT.

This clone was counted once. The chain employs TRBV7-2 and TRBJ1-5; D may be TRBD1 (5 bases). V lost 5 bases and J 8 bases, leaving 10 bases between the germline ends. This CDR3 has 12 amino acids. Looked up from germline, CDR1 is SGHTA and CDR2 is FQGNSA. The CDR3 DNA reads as TGTGCCAGCAGCAGCAGGGAAGAGCCCCAGCATTTT. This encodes CASSSREEPQHF.

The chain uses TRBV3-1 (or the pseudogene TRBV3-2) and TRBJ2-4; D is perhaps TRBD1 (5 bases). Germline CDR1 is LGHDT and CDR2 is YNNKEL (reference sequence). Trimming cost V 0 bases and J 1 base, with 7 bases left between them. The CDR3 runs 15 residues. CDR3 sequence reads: CASSQEGRAKNIQYF. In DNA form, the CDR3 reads TGTGCCAGCAGCCAAGAGGGGCGTGCCAAAAACATTCAGTACTTC.